One and the same sample provided the 24 T cell receptor beta chains below, sequenced in a study of human T cells and chemical hapten exposure. The starting material, unfractionated whole blood, was used for total RNA extraction. TCRdb reprocessed the 5' RACE reads via MiXCR and lists one record per CDR3 protein. The sample lists 110,000 or so distinct CDR3 sequences, approximately 20% occurring once. These TCRs come from a human donor in good health.

This clonotype was found a few times. This chain uses TRBV28 with TRBJ2-5; D possibly corresponds to TRBD1 (5 bases). Trimming took 2 bases from V and 4 from J, leaving 11 bases between them. From germline, CDR1 is MDHEN and CDR2 SYDVKM. CDR3 length: 14 amino acids. This CDR3 is CASSLQGHRETQYF. Written as DNA, the CDR3 is TGTGCCAGCAGTTTACAGGGTCATCGAGAGACCCAGTACTTC.

The gene calls are TRBV12-3 or TRBV12-4 and TRBJ2-3; 11 nucleotides agree with TRBD2. The trim removed 6 bases at V and 0 bases at J, leaving 8 bases unmatched. The CDR3 consists of 17 residues. This chain's CDR3 is CASSPSGRSISTDTQYF. The CDR3 DNA reads TGTGCCAGCAGCCCTAGCGGGAGGTCTATCAGCACAGATACGCAGTATTTT.

This clonotype was observed many times. J is TRBJ2-7 and V is TRBV28, with D unresolved. The CDR3 has 14 amino acids. The V end lost 3 bases, the J end lost 0 bases, and 9 bases lay between the germline ends. Per the germline V gene, CDR1 is MDHEN and CDR2 is SYDVKM. The CDR3 DNA is TGTGCCAGCAGTTTCTGGCAGAGCTCCTACGAGCAGTACTTC. It is translated as CASSFWQSSYEQYF.

V usage is TRBV6-4 and J usage is TRBJ2-3, with TRBD2 identical over 10 bases. Trimming removed 6 bases from V and 0 bases from J; junction bases left unmatched: 3. The CDR3 spans 15 residues. Looked up from germline, CDR1 is MRHNA and CDR2 is SNTAGT. CDR3: CASSASGRSTDTQYF. Written as DNA, the CDR3 is TGTGCCAGCAGCGCTAGCGGGAGAAGCACAGATACGCAGTATTTT.

This clonotype has just a few counts. V usage is TRBV7-2 and J usage is TRBJ2-1; the D is unclear. Per the germline V gene, CDR1 is SGHTA and CDR2 is FQGNSA. V shed 0 bases and J shed 8 bases, with 8 bases lying between them. CDR3 length equals 13 residues. The CDR3 nucleotides read TGTGCCAGCAGCTTAGCCTCTCTTGATGAGCAGTTCTTC. This sequence encodes CASSLASLDEQFF.

This clonotype was seen at least ten times. The gene calls are TRBV3-1 and TRBJ2-5; D gene uncertain. The CDR3 is 10 residues long. Germline V gene data show CDR1 as LGHDT and CDR2 as YNNKEL (reference sequence). Trimming removed 0 bases from V and 7 bases from J, with 0 bases in between. CDR3 sequence: CASSQETQYF. In DNA, the CDR3 is TGTGCCAGCAGCCAAGAGACCCAGTACTTC.

This clonotype was found a few times. DNA for the CDR3: TGTGCCAGCAGGACGCACGTAAAATTGAACACTGAAGCTTTCTTT. Translated: CASRTHVKLNTEAFF. The rearrangement joins TRBV28 to TRBJ1-1; D is ambiguous. The CDR3 length is 15 residues. Germline-derived CDR1 and CDR2 are MDHEN and SYDVKM. The V and J ends lost 6 bases and 0 bases respectively, with 14 bases between them.

CDR3 region: CASEDRDEFGSSYNEQFF. Written as DNA, the CDR3 is TGCGCCAGCGAGGACAGGGACGAGTTTGGAAGCTCCTACAATGAGCAGTTCTTC. V usage is TRBV5-1 and J usage is TRBJ2-1; TRBD1 matches 8 bases. The length of the CDR3 is 18 residues. Germline V lookup: CDR1 SGHRS, CDR2 YFSETQ. J lost 0 bases, V lost 7 bases, and 15 bases had no gene match.

The chain carries TRBV28 and TRBJ1-5, with TRBD1 matching over 8 bases. Germline V gene sequence: CDR1 MDHEN, CDR2 SYDVKM. The length of the CDR3 is 16 residues. J lost 6 bases, V lost 6 bases, and 13 bases had no gene match. CDR3 nucleotide sequence: TGTGCCAGCAGCCGAGACCAGGGGGCGGCGGGTCAGCCCCAGCATTTT. Translation: CASSRDQGAAGQPQHF.

V and J are TRBV28 and TRBJ1-5; TRBD1 might be the D (5 bases). The V end was cut by 8 bases, the J end by 3 bases, with 20 bases between. Per the germline V gene, CDR1 is MDHEN and CDR2 is SYDVKM. This CDR3 region has 16 residues. CDR3 amino acids: CASSTRSGAFNQPQHF. CDR3 nucleotides: TGTGCCAGCTCGACCCGCAGTGGGGCCTTCAATCAGCCCCAGCATTTT.

Only a few counts were recorded for this clonotype. The V call is TRBV7-3, the J call TRBJ2-1; possible D gene TRBD2, 6 bases. The CDR3 covers 15 residues. Trimming took 4 bases from V and 5 from J, leaving 15 bases between them. Germline V gives CDR1 SGHTA, CDR2 FQGTGA. CDR3 DNA sequence: TGTGCCAGCAGCTCAGGGCTAGCGACTGACAATGAGCAGTTCTTC. Amino acids: CASSSGLATDNEQFF.

The chain has TRBV6-6 and TRBJ2-3; the D gene is possibly TRBD2 (6 bases). This CDR3 spans 14 amino acids. Trimming stripped 0 bases from V and 10 bases from J, with 14 bases between. Per the germline V gene, CDR1 is MNHNY and CDR2 is SVGAGI (reference sequence). Here the CDR3 reads CASSYSRERRSQYF. In nucleotides, the CDR3 is TGTGCCAGCAGTTACTCACGGGAGCGGAGATCGCAGTATTTT.

This clonotype has only a few counts. V gene TRBV19 combines with J gene TRBJ2-1; 8 bases are shared with TRBD2. The V segment lost 2 bases and the J segment 9 bases; nucleotides outside the gene matches: 12. Germline loops: CDR1 LNHDA, CDR2 SQIVND (reference sequence). The CDR3 covers 16 residues. The CDR3 DNA follows: TGTGCCAGTAGTATACCGGAGTTTGCGGGAGGTCTTGAGCAGTTCTTC. Its protein is CASSIPEFAGGLEQFF.

This clonotype was seen repeatedly, ten times or more. V is TRBV12-3 or TRBV12-4 and J is TRBJ2-3; D ambiguous. This CDR3 comprises 11 residues. Between the trimmed V and J ends, which lost 5 bases and 4 bases, there was a span of 4 bases. The DNA of the CDR3 is TGTGCCAGCAGTCCCTCAGATACGCAGTATTTT. It codes for CASSPSDTQYF.

This clonotype was detected only a few times. The CDR3 reads CASSQVLRRDRNSPLHF. In nucleotides, the CDR3 is TGCGCCAGCAGCCAAGTCCTCCGACGGGACAGAAATTCACCCCTCCACTTT. The chain joins TRBV4-1 to TRBJ1-6; 7 bases agree with TRBD1. Per germline, CDR1 MGHRA and CDR2 YSYEKL. Trimming at V came to 1 base and at J to 7 bases, leaving 10 bases not matched to a gene. This CDR3 is built from 17 residues.

This clonotype came up a few times. J is TRBJ2-1 and V is TRBV27, with a weak D call TRBD1 (5 bases). The CDR3 consists of 16 residues. CDR1 and CDR2 (germline): MNHEY, SMNVEV (reference sequence). Trimming took off 3 bases at V and 0 bases at J, with 12 bases between the two ends. CDR3 in DNA: TGTGCCAGCAGTTTTTTTGGACACCGCTCCTACAATGAGCAGTTCTTC. Its protein product is CASSFFGHRSYNEQFF.

The chain carries TRBV11-2 and TRBJ2-3; 14 nucleotides match TRBD2. V dropped 1 base and J dropped 4; count of bases not matched to a gene: 7. Germline V gene sequence: CDR1 SGHAT, CDR2 FQNNGV. The CDR3 covers 18 residues. The CDR3 DNA reads TGTGCCAGCAGCTTAGGGCCGGGGACTAGCGGGAGATCAGATACGCAGTATTTT. Its translation: CASSLGPGTSGRSDTQYF.

The chain couples TRBV7-9 to TRBJ1-5; a possible D gene is TRBD1 (5 bases). This CDR3 region has 15 residues. V was clipped by 6 bases and J by 8 bases, with 20 bases between them. Germline V lookup: CDR1 SEHNR, CDR2 FQNEAQ (reference sequence). CDR3 amino acids: CASSSAGTGIEPQHF. CDR3 in DNA: TGTGCCAGCAGTTCTGCCGGGACGGGGATTGAGCCCCAGCATTTT.

The chain has TRBV19 and TRBJ2-2; 11 bases line up with TRBD2. V lost 9 bases to trimming and J lost 2 bases; unmatched junction nucleotides: 11. Germline CDR1 reads LNHDA; CDR2 reads SQIVND (reference sequence). The CDR3 is 17 residues long. The CDR3 nucleotides read TGTGCCAGCCACCCCAAACTAGCGGGAGTCAACACCGGGGAGCTGTTTTTT. Residues: CASHPKLAGVNTGELFF.

This chain joins TRBV27 and TRBJ2-1; 9 bases match TRBD2. This CDR3 has 16 residues. With V trimmed by 2 bases and J by 0 bases, 2 bases remained unmatched. Germline CDR1 is MNHEY and CDR2 is SMNVEV (reference sequence). The DNA for the CDR3 is TGTGCCAGCAGTTTACGACTAGCGGACTCCTACAATGAGCAGTTCTTC. Encoded protein: CASSLRLADSYNEQFF.

This clonotype was seen repeatedly, ten times or more. The rearrangement links TRBV12-3 or TRBV12-4 to TRBJ1-1; TRBD1 might be the D (5 bases). CDR3 length: 15 amino acids. Trimming cost V 3 bases and J 5 bases, with 16 bases left between them. CDR3 nucleotides: TGTGCCAGCAGTTTGGTAGACACAGGAGAAACTGAAGCTTTCTTT. Protein: CASSLVDTGETEAFF.

The rearrangement links TRBV29-1 to TRBJ2-5; 9 bases fit TRBD2. The J segment lost 4 bases and the V segment lost 2 bases, leaving 8 bases of the junction unmatched. The CDR3 sequence is 15 residues long. The germline V gene has CDR1 SQVTM and CDR2 ANQGSEA. CDR3 nucleotide sequence: TGCAGCGTTGAACCGAATAGCGGGAGTGGAGAGACCCAGTACTTC. Encoded protein: CSVEPNSGSGETQYF.

This clonotype occurred a few times. The V and J genes are TRBV6-5 and TRBJ2-6; a weak D match, TRBD2 (6 bases). Trimming took 8 bases from V and 4 from J, leaving 15 bases between them. The CDR3 consists of 15 residues. The germline CDR1 and CDR2 sequences are MNHEY and SVGAGI. CDR3 bases: TGTGCCAGCCTCGGCGGCGGGACCGGGGCCAACGTCCTGACTTTC. Translating it yields CASLGGGTGANVLTF.

This clonotype was picked up many times. The CDR3 protein is CASSLGISGANVLTF. The CDR3 DNA reads TGTGCCAGCAGTTTAGGGATCTCTGGGGCCAACGTCCTGACTTTC. V usage is TRBV28 and J usage is TRBJ2-6; D gene ambiguous. The CDR3 is 15 amino acids. V dropped 2 bases and J dropped 0 bases, with 5 bases sitting between them. Looked up from germline, CDR1 is MDHEN and CDR2 is SYDVKM. The variable domain in full, with the rest retrieved from reference TRBV28 and TRBJ2-6, is DVKVTQSSRYLVKRTGEKVFLECVQDMDHENMFWYRQDPGLGLRLIYFSYDVKMKEKGDIPEGYSVSREKKERFSLILESASTNQTSMYLCASSLGISGANVLTFGAGSRLTVL.